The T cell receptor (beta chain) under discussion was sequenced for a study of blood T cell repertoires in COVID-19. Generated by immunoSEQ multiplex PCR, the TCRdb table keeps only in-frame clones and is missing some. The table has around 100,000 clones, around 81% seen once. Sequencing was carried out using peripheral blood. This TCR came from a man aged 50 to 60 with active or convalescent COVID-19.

CDR3 bases: TGTGCCAGCACCGTCACAGGGGGCGCCTACGAGCAGTACTTC. It codes for CASTVTGGAYEQYF. This chain connects TRBV28 to TRBJ2-7, with TRBD1 identical over 9 bases. V lost 7 bases to trimming and J lost 2 bases; unmatched junction nucleotides: 6. This CDR3 is built from 14 residues. Germline assignment: CDR1 MDHEN and CDR2 SYDVKM.